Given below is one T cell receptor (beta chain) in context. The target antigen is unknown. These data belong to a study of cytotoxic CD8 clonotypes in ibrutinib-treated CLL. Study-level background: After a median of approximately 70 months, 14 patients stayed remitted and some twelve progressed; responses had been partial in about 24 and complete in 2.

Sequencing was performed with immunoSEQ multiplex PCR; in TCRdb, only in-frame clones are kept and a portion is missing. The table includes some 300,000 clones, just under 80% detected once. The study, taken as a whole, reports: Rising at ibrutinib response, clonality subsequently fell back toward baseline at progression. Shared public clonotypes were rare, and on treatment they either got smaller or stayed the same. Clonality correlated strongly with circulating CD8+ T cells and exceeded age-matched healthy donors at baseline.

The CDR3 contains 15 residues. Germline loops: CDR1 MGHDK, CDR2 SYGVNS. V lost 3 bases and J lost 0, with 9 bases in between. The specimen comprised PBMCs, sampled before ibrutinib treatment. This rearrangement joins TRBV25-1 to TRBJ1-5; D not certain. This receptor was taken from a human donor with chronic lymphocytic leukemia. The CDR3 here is CASSDSSNSNQPQHF. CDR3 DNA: TGTGCCAGCAGTGATAGCAGCAATAGCAATCAGCCCCAGCATTTT.